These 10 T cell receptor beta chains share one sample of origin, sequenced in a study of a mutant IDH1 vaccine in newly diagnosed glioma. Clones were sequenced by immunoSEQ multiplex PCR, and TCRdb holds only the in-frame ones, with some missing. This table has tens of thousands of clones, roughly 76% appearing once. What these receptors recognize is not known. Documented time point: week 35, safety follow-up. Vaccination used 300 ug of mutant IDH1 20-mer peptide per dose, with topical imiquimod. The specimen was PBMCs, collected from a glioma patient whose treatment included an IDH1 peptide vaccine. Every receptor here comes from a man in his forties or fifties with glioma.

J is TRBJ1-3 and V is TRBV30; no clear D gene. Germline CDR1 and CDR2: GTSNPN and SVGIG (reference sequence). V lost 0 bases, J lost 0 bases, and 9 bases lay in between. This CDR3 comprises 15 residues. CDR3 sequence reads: CAWSVPPLSGNTIYF. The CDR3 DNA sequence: TGTGCCTGGAGTGTCCCCCCGCTCTCTGGAAACACCATATATTTT.

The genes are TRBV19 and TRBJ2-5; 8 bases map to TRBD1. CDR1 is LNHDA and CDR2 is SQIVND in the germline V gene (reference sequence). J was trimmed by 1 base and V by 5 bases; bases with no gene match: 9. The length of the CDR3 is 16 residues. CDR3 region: CASSPRTGSRQETQYF. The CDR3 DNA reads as TGTGCCAGTAGTCCCCGGACAGGGTCGCGCCAAGAGACCCAGTACTTC. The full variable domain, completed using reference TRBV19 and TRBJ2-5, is DGGITQSPKYLFRKEGQNVTLSCEQNLNHDAMYWYRQDPGQGLRLIYYSQIVNDFQKGDIAEGYSVSREKKESFPLTVTSAQKNPTAFYLCASSPRTGSRQETQYFGPGTRLLVL.

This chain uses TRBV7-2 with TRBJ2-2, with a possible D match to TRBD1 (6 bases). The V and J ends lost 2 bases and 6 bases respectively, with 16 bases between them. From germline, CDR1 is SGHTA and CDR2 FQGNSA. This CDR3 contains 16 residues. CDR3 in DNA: TGTGCCAGCAGCTTATCGGACAGCCGAATTTCCGGGGAGCTGTTTTTT. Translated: CASSLSDSRISGELFF.

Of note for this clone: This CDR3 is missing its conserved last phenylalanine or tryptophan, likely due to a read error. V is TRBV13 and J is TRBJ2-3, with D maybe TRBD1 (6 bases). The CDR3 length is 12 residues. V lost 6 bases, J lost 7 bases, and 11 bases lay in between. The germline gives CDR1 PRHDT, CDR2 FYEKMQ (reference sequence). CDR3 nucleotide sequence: TGTGCCAGCAGTCTACAGGGCTATACGCAGTATTTG. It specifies CASSLQGYTQYL.

The CDR3 region is CASSEGGAPYEQYF. The CDR3 DNA reads as TGTGCCAGCAGTGAAGGAGGGGCCCCCTACGAGCAGTACTTC. The chain combines TRBV6-1 with TRBJ2-7; D is possibly TRBD1 or TRBD2 (5 bases each). Germline CDR1 and CDR2: MNHNS and SASEGT. V was shortened by 1 base and J by 2 bases, with 9 bases between the two germline ends. This CDR3 comprises 14 residues.

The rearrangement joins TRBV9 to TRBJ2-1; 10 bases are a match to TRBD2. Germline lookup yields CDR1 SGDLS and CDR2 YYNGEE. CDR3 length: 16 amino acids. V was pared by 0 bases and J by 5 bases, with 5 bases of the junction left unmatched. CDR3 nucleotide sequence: TGTGCCAGCAGCGTAGAGGGGACTAGCGTAAACAATGAGCAGTTCTTC. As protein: CASSVEGTSVNNEQFF.

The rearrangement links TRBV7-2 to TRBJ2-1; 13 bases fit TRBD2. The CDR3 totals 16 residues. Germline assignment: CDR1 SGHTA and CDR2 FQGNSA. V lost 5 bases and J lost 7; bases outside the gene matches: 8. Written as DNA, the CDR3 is TGTGCCAGCAGCAGAGACCGACTAGCGGGAGGTAATGAGCAGTTCTTC. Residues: CASSRDRLAGGNEQFF.

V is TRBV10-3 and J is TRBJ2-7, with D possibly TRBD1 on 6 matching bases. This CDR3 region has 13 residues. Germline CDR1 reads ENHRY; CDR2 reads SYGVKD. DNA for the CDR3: TGTGCCATCAGTCCAACACAGGGTTCCGCGGTGGCCGTC. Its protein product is CAISPTQGSAVAV.

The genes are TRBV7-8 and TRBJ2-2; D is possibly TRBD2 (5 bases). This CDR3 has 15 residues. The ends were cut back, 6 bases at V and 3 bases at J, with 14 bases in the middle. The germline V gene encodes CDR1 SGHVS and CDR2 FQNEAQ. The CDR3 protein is CASRGPQDYTGELFF. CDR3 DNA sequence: TGTGCCAGCAGGGGCCCCCAGGACTACACCGGGGAGCTGTTTTTT.

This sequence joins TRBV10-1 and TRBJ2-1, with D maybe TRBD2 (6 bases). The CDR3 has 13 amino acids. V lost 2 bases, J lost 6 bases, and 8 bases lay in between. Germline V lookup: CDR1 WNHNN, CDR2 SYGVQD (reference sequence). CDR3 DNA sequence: TGCGCCAGCAGTGAGCCGGGGGTCAATGAGCAGTTCTTC. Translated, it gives CASSEPGVNEQFF.